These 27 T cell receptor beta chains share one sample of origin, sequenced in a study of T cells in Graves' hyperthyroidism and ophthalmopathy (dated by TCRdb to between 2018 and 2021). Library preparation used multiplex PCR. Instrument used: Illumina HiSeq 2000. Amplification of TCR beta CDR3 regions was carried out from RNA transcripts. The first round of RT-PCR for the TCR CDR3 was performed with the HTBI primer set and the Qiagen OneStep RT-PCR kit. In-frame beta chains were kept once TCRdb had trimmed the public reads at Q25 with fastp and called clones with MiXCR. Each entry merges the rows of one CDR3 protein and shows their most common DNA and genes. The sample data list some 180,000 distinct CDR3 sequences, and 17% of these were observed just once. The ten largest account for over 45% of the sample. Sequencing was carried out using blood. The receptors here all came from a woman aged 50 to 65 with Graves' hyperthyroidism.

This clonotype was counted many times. The CDR3 sequence is CASSFRQGVGEQYF. The CDR3 DNA reads TGTGCCAGCAGTTTCCGACAGGGTGTAGGCGAGCAGTACTTC. This sequence joins TRBV12-3 or TRBV12-4 and TRBJ2-7, with 7 bases identical to TRBD1. CDR3 length: 14 amino acids. V shed 3 bases, J shed 6 bases, and the junction held 8 bases outside the gene matches.

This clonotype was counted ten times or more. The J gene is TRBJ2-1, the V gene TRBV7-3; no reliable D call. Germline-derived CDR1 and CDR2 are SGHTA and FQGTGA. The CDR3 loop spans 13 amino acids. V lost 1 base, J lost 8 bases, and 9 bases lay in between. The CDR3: CASSLSSEHEQFF. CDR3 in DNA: TGTGCCAGCAGCTTAAGTAGTGAGCATGAGCAGTTCTTC. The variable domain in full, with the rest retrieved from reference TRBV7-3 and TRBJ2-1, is GAGVSQTPSNKVTEKGKYVELRCDPISGHTALYWYRQSLGQGPEFLIYFQGTGAADDSGLPNDRFFAVRPEGSVSTLKIQRTERGDSAVYLCASSLSSEHEQFFGPGTRLTVL.

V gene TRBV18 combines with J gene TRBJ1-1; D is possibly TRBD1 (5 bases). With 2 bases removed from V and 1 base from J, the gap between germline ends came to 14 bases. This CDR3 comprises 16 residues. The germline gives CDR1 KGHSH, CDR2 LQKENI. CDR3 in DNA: TGTGCCAGCTCACCAGCCGACAGTCTCCCGAACACTGAAGCTTTCTTT. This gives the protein CASSPADSLPNTEAFF.

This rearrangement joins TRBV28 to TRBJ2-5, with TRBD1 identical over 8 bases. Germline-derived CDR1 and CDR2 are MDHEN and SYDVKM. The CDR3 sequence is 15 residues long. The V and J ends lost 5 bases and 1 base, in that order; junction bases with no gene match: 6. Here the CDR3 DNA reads TGTGCCAGCAGTCGACTCGACAGGGGCCAAGAGACCCAGTACTTC. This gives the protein CASSRLDRGQETQYF.

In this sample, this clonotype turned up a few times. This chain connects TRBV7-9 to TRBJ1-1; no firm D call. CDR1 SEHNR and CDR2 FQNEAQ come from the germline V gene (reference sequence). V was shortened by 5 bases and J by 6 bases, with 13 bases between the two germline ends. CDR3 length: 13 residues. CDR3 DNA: TGTGCCAGCAGCCCCGGTCCTAGGGCTGAAGCTTTCTTT. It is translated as CASSPGPRAEAFF.

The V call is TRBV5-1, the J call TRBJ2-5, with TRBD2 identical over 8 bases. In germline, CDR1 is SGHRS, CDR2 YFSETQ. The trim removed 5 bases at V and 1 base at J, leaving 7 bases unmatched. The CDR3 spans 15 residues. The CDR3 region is CASSPHGRAQETQYF. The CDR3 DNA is TGCGCCAGCAGTCCCCACGGGAGGGCCCAAGAGACCCAGTACTTC.

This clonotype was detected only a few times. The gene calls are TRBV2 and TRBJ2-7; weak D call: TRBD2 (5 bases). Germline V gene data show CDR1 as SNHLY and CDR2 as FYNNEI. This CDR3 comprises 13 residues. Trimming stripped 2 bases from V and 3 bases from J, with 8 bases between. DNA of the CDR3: TGTGCCAGCAGTGAATTTGAGGGCTACGAGCAGTACTTC. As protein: CASSEFEGYEQYF. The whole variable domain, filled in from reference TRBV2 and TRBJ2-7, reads EPEVTQTPSHQVTQMGQEVILRCVPISNHLYFYWYRQILGQKVEFLVSFYNNEISEKSEIFDDQFSVERPDGSNFTLKIRSTKLEDSAMYFCASSEFEGYEQYFGPGTRLTVT.

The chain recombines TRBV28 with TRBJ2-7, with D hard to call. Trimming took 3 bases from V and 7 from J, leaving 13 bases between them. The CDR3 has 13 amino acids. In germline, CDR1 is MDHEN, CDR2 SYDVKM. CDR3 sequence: CASSFLGSQEQYF. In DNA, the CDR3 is TGTGCCAGCAGTTTTCTAGGATCCCAGGAGCAGTACTTC.

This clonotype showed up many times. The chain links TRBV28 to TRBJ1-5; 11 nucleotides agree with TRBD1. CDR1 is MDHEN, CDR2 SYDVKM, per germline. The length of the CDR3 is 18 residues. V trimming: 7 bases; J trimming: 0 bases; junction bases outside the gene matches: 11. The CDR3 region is CASTLDRGRIISNQPQHF. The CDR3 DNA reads TGTGCCAGCACCTTGGACAGGGGGCGTATAATTAGCAATCAGCCCCAGCATTTT. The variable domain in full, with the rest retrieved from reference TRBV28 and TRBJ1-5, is DVKVTQSSRYLVKRTGEKVFLECVQDMDHENMFWYRQDPGLGLRLIYFSYDVKMKEKGDIPEGYSVSREKKERFSLILESASTNQTSMYLCASTLDRGRIISNQPQHFGDGTRLSIL.

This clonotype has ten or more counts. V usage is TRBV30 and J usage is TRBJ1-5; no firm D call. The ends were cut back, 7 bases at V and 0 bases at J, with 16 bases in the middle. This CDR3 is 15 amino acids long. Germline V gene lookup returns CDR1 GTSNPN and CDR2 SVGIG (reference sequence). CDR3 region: CAFGSSRNSNQPQHF. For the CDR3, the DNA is TGTGCCTTCGGATCGTCCCGAAATAGCAATCAGCCCCAGCATTTT.

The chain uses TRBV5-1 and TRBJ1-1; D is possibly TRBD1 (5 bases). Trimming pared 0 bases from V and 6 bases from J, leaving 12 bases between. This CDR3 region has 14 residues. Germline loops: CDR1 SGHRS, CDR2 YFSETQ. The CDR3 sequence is CASSLGRTTPEAFF. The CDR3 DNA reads TGCGCCAGCAGCTTGGGGCGGACAACACCTGAAGCTTTCTTT.

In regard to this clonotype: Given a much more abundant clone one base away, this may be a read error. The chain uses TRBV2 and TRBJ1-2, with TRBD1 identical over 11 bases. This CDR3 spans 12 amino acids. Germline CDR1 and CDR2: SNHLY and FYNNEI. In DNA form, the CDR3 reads TGTACCAGCAGGGACAGGGGGGAAGGCTACACCTTC. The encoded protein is CTSRDRGEGYTF.

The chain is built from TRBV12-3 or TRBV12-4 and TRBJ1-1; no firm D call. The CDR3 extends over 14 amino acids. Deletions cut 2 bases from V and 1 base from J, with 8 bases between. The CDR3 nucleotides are TGTGCCAGCAGTTTACGGGCGGAGAACACTGAAGCTTTCTTT. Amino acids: CASSLRAENTEAFF.

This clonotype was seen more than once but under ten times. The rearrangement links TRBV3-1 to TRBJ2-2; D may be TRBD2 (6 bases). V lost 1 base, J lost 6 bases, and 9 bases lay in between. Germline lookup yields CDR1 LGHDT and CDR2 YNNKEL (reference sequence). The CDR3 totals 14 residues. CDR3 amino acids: CASSQVGLSGELFF. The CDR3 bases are TGTGCCAGCAGCCAAGTGGGACTCTCCGGGGAGCTGTTTTTT. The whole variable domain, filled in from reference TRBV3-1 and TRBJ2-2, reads DTAVSQTPKYLVTQMGNDKSIKCEQNLGHDTMYWYKQDSKKFLKIMFSYNNKELIINETVPNRFSPKSPDKAHLNLHINSLELGDSAVYFCASSQVGLSGELFFGEGSRLTVL.

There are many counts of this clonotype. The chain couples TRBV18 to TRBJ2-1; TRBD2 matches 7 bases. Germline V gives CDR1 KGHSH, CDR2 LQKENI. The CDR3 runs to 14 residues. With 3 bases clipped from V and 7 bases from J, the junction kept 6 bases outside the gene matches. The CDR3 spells CASSPGREVNEQFF. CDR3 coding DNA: TGTGCCAGCTCACCCGGACGGGAGGTGAATGAGCAGTTCTTC.

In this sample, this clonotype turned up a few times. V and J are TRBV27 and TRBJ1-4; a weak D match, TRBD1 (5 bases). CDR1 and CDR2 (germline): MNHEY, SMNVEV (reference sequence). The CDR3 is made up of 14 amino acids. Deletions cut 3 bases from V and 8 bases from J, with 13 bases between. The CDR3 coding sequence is TGTGCCAGCAGTTTCTCAGGGTTGGGCGAAAAACTGTTTTTT. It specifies CASSFSGLGEKLFF.

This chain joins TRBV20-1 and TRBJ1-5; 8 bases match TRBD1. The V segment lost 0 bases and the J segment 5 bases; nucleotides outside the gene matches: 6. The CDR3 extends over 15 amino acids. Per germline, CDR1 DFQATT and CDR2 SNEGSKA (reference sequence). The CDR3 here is CSARDHRGWDQPQHF. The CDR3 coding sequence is TGCAGTGCTAGAGATCACAGGGGGTGGGATCAGCCCCAGCATTTT.

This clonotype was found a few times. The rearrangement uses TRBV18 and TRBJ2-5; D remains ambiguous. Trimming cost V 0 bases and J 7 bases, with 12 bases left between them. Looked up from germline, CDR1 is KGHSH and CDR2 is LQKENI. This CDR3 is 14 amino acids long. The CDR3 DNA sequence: TGTGCCAGCTCACCACCGGCCCAAAGACGGACCCAGTACTTC. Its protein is CASSPPAQRRTQYF.

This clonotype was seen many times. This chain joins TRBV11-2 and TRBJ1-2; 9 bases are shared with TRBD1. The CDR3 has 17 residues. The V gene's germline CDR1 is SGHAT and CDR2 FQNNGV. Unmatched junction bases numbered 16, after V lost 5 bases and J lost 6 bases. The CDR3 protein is CASSRLGDRAPMDGYTF. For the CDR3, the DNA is TGTGCCAGCAGCCGCCTGGGGGACAGGGCCCCTATGGATGGCTACACCTTC.

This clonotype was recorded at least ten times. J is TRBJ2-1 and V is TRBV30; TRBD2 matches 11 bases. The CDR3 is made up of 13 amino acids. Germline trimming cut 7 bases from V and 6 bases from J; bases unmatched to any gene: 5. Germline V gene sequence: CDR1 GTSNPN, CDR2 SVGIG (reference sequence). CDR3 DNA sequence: TGTGCCTCCCGACTAGCGGGACCCAATGAGCAGTTCTTC. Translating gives CASRLAGPNEQFF.

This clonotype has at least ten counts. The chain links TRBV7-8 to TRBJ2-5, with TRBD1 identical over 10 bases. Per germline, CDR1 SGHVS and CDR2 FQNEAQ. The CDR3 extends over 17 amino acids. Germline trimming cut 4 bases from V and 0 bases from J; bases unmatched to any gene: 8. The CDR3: CASSSTGTGVYQETQYF. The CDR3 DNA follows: TGTGCCAGCAGCTCAACCGGGACAGGGGTGTACCAAGAGACCCAGTACTTC.

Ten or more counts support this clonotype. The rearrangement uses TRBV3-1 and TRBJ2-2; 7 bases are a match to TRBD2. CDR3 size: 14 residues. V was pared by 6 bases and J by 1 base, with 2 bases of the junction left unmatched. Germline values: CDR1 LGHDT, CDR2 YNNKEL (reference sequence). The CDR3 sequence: CASRGEGNTGELFF. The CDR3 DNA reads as TGTGCCAGCAGGGGGGAGGGGAACACCGGGGAGCTGTTTTTT.

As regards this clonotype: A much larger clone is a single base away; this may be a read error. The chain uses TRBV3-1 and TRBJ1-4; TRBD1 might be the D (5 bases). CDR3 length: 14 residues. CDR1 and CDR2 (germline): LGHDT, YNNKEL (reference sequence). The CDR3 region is CAGSREGVNEKLFF. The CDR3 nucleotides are TGTGCCGGCAGCCGTGAAGGGGTTAATGAAAAACTGTTTTTT.

The CDR3 loop is CASSLLAHTQYF. The CDR3 DNA reads TGCGCCAGCAGCTTGCTAGCACATACGCAGTATTTT. The gene calls are TRBV5-1 and TRBJ2-3; D possibly corresponds to TRBD2 (5 bases). The length of the CDR3 is 12 residues. Germline V gives CDR1 SGHRS, CDR2 YFSETQ. Trimming removed 1 base from V and 7 bases from J, with 7 bases in between.

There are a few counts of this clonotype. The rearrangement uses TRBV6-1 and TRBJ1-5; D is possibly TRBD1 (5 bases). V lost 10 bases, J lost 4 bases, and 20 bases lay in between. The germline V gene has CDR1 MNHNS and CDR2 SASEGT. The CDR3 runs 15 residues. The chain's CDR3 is CATCLNGRANQPQHF. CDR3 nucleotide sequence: TGTGCCACCTGTCTTAACGGCAGGGCGAATCAGCCCCAGCATTTT.

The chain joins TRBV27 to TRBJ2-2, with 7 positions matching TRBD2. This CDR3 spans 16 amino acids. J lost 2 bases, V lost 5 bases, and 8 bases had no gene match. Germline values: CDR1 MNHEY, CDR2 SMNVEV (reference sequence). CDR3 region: CASSVLSSGNTGELFF. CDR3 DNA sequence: TGTGCCAGCAGTGTTCTATCTAGCGGTAACACCGGGGAGCTGTTTTTT.

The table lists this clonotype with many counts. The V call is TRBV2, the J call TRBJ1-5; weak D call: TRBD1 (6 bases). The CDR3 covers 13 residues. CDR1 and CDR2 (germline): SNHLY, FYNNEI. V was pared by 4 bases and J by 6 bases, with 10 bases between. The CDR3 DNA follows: TGTGCCAGCAGTGGTACAGGGAGTCAGCCCCAGCATTTT. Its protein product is CASSGTGSQPQHF.